The rows below give T cell receptor beta chains drawn from one sample of a study of shared clonotypes between healthy human individuals. The protocol was immunoSEQ multiplex PCR, while the TCRdb copy is restricted to in-frame clones and leaves out a portion. The sample has millions of clones, over 85% seen once. The sequencing sample was made of naive CD4+ T cells sorted from blood. These receptors were collected from a man aged 18-30 years in good health. The CDR3 runs from the conserved cysteine through the conserved F or W. The D gene is left open where the match is weak. Some rows have no size entry. The others give once, few or many, or a class for an expanded clone.

TGTGCCAGCAGCGTGGGACCCGACCCTAGGGACGAGCAGTACTTC,CASSVGPDPRDEQYF,.,TRBJ2-7,TRBV9,.
TGTGCCATCAGCTGGACAGGGAGCTCCTACGAGCAGTACTTC,CAISWTGSSYEQYF,TRBD1,TRBJ2-7,TRBV10-3,.
TGCGCCAGCAGTGCCAGGGGTGAGACCCAGTACTTC,CASSARGETQYF,.,TRBJ2-5,TRBV4-1,.
TGTGCCAGCTCACCATCAGGGACAGGGGGTGGCACTGAAGCTTTCTTT,CASSPSGTGGGTEAFF,TRBD1,TRBJ1-1,TRBV18,.
TGTGCCAGCACTATAGGGACAGCTCAAGAGACCCAGTACTTC,CASTIGTAQETQYF,TRBD1,TRBJ2-5,TRBV2,.
TGTGCCAGCAGCTCACAGGGGCCCTCAGGCGAGCAGTACTTC,CASSSQGPSGEQYF,TRBD1,TRBJ2-7,TRBV7-2,.
TGTGCCAGCAGTTCCAGGGGTAACACTGAAGCTTTCTTT,CASSSRGNTEAFF,.,TRBJ1-1,TRBV6-4,once
TGTGCCAGCAGATCACGGACAGGGTTCGTCAATCAGCCCCAGCATTTT,CASRSRTGFVNQPQHF,TRBD1,TRBJ1-5,TRBV5-8,many
TGTGCCAGCAGTAGGACTAGCGAGACAGATACGCAGTATTTT,CASSRTSETDTQYF,TRBD2,TRBJ2-3,TRBV2,.
TGTGCCAGCAGCCCAGGACAGGGAGACACTGAAGCTTTCTTT,CASSPGQGDTEAFF,TRBD1,TRBJ1-1,TRBV11-3,.
TGTGCCAGCATCAGTCAGCGGGCAGAGGCAGGAGACACCATATATTTT,CASISQRAEAGDTIYF,.,TRBJ1-3,TRBV28,once
TGTGCCAGCACAGGGCCCCAGGGGCTTTACGAGCAGTACTTC,CASTGPQGLYEQYF,.,TRBJ2-7,TRBV6-6,.
TGCAGCGTCCACCCCGCTTGGGATACGCAGTATTTT,CSVHPAWDTQYF,.,TRBJ2-3,TRBV29-1,once
TGCAGCGTTGCCGGGACAGGGCCAGCGGGGCCCACCGGGGAGCTGTTTTTT,CSVAGTGPAGPTGELFF,TRBD1,TRBJ2-2,TRBV29-1,.
TGTGCCAGCAGTTTGGGGTTGGGCAGGGCATATGGCTACACCTTC,CASSLGLGRAYGYTF,.,TRBJ1-2,TRBV28,.
TGTGCCAGCAGGGGGGACCGGGGCCCCTCCTACGAGCAGTACTTC,CASRGDRGPSYEQYF,.,TRBJ2-7,TRBV2,.
TGTGCCAGCAGCTTTGCTAGCGGGAGGGCGTCCGGGGAGCTGTTTTTT,CASSFASGRASGELFF,TRBD2,TRBJ2-2,TRBV7-2,.
TGTGCCAGCAGTTATCGTAGCGGGGGCCCCTACGAGCAGTACTTC,CASSYRSGGPYEQYF,TRBD2,TRBJ2-7,TRBV28,.
TGTGCCAGCAGGGTGTCTGGCAATCAGCCCCAGCATTTT,CASRVSGNQPQHF,.,TRBJ1-5,TRBV27,.
TGCGCCAGCAGCTTGTCCTACAATGAGCAGTTCTTC,CASSLSYNEQFF,.,TRBJ2-1,TRBV5-1,once
TGTGCCAGCAGCCTAGCGGGTCAGTTTGAGCAGTACTTC,CASSLAGQFEQYF,TRBD2,TRBJ2-7,TRBV6-6,.
TGTGCCAGCAGCCCTAATAGCGGGAAAGGTACCGGGGAGCTGTTTTTT,CASSPNSGKGTGELFF,TRBD2,TRBJ2-2,TRBV7-2,.
TGTGCCAGCAGTTACTCTATACCGGGACTACCTTACGAGCAGTACTTC,CASSYSIPGLPYEQYF,TRBD2,TRBJ2-7,TRBV6-5,.
TGTGCCAGCAGCATCGAATTCACCTACGAGCAGTACTTC,CASSIEFTYEQYF,.,TRBJ2-7,TRBV7-2,once
TGTGCCAGCAGCTTTGGGGGTAGGCACACCGGGGAGCTGTTTTTT,CASSFGGRHTGELFF,.,TRBJ2-2,TRBV7-2,.
TGTGCCAGCAGCCCTCGCGGACTAGCGGGAGGGGATACCAAAAACATTCAGTACTTC,CASSPRGLAGGDTKNIQYF,TRBD2,TRBJ2-4,TRBV7-6,once
TGCGCCAGCAGTTCCGGGACAGGTCTGAGCTCCTACAATGAGCAGTTCTTC,CASSSGTGLSSYNEQFF,TRBD1,TRBJ2-1,TRBV5-1,.
TGTGCCAGCAGTTACAACAGGGGGCGAGGCTACGAGCAGTACTTC,CASSYNRGRGYEQYF,TRBD1,TRBJ2-7,TRBV6-6,.
TGTGCCAGCAGCCCAGACAGGGCCCAGCCCCAGCATTTT,CASSPDRAQPQHF,TRBD1,TRBJ1-5,TRBV5-4,.